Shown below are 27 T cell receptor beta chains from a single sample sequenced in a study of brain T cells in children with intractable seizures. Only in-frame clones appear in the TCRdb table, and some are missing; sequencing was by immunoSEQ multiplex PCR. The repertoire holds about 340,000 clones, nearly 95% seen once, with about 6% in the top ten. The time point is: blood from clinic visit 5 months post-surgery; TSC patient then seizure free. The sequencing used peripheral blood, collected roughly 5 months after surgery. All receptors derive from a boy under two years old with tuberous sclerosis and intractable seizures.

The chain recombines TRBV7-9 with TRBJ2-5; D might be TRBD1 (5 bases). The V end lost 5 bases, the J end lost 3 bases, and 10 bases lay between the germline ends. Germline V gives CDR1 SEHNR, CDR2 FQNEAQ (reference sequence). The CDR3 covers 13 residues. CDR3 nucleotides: TGTGCCAGCAGCACGAGACAGAAAGAGACCCAGTACTTC. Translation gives CASSTRQKETQYF.

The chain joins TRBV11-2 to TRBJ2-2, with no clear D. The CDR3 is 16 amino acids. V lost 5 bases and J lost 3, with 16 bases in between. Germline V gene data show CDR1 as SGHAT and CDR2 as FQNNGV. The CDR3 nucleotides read TGTGCCAGCAGCCCTTTCCGCCGCCATGACACCGGGGAGCTGTTTTTT. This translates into CASSPFRRHDTGELFF.

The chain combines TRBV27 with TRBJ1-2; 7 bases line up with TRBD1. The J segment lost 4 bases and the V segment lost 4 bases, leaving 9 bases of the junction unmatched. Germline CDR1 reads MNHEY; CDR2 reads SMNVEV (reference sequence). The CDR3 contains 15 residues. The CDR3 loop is CASSSSGTDFYGYTF. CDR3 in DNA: TGTGCCAGCAGTTCCTCCGGGACAGACTTCTATGGCTACACCTTC.

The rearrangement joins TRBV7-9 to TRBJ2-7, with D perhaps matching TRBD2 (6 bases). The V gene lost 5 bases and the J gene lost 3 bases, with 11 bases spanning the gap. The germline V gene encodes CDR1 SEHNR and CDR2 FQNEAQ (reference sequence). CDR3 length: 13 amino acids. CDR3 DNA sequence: TGTGCCAGCAGCCCTCGGGACTTCTACGAGCAGTACTTC. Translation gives CASSPRDFYEQYF.

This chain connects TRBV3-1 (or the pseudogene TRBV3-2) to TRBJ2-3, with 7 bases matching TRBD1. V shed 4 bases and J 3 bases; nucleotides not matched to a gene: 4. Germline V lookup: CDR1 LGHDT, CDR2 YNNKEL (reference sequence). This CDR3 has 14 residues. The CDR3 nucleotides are TGTGCCAGCAGCCCCTTACAGGGGACAGATACGCAGTATTTT. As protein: CASSPLQGTDTQYF.

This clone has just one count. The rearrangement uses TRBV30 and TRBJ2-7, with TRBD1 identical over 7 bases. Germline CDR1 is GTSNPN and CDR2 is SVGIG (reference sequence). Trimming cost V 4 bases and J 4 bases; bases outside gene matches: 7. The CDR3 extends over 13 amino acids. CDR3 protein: CAWKSGRGYEQYF. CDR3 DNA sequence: TGTGCCTGGAAGAGTGGCAGGGGGTACGAGCAGTACTTC.

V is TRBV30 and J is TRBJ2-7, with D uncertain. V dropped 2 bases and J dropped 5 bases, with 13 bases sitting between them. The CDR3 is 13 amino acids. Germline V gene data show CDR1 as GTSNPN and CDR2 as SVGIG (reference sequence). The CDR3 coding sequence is TGTGCCTGGAGTTCGACGTTCCTGGACGAGCAGTACTTC. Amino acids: CAWSSTFLDEQYF.

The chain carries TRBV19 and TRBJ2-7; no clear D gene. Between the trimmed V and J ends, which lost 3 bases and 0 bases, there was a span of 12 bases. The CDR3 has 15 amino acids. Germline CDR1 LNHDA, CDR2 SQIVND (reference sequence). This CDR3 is CASSMRQEFSYEQYF. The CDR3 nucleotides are TGTGCCAGTAGTATGCGCCAGGAATTCTCCTACGAGCAGTACTTC.

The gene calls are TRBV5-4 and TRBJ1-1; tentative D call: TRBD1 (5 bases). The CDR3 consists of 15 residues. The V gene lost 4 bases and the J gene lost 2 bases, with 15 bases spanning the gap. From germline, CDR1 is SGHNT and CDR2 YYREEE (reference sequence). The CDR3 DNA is TGTGCCAGCAGCATCTGGGACGGTAGAAACACTGAAGCTTTCTTT. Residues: CASSIWDGRNTEAFF.

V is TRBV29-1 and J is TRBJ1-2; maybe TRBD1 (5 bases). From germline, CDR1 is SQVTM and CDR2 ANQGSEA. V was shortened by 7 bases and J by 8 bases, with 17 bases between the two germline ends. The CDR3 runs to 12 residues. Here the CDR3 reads CSAGLRGDGYTF. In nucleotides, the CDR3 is TGCAGCGCCGGACTTCGAGGGGACGGCTACACCTTC.

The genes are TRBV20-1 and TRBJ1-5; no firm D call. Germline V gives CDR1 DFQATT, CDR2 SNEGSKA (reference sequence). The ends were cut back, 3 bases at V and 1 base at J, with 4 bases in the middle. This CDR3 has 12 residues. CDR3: CSASHSNQPQHF. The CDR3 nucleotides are TGCAGTGCTAGTCACAGCAATCAGCCCCAGCATTTT.

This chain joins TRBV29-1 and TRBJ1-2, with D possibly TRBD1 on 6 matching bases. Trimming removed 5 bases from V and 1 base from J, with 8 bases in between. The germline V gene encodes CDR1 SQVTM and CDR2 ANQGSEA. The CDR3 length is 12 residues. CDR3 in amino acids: CSVPGVNYGYTF. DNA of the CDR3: TGCAGCGTTCCAGGGGTTAACTATGGCTACACCTTC.

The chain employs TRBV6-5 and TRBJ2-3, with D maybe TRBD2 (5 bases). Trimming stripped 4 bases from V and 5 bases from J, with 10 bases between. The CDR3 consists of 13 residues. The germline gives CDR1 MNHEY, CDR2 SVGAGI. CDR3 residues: CASSSAREDTQYF. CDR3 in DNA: TGTGCCAGCAGTTCAGCGAGGGAAGATACGCAGTATTTT.

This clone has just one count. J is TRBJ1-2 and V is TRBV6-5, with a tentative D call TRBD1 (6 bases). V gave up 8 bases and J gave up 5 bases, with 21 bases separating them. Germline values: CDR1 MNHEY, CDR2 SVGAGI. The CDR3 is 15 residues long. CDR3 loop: CASRSGGRRGYGYTF. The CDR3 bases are TGTGCCAGCCGAAGTGGGGGACGCAGGGGTTATGGCTACACCTTC.

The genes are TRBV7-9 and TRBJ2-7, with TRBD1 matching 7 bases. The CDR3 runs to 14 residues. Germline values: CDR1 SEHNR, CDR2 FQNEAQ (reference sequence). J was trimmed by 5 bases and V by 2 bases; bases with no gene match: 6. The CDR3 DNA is TGTGCCAGCAGCTTAACAGGGGTTGAGGACGAGCAGTACTTC. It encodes CASSLTGVEDEQYF.

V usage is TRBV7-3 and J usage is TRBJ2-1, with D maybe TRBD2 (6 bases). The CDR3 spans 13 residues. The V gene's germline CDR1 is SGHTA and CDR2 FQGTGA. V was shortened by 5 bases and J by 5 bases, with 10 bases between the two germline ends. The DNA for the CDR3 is TGTGCCAGCAGCGCGGGACTTCACAATGAGCAGTTCTTC. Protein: CASSAGLHNEQFF.

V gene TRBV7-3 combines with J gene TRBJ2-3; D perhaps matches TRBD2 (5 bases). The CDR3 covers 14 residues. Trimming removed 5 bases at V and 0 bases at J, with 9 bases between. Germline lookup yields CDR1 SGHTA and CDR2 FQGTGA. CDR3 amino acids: CASSHRTSTDTQYF. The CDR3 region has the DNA TGTGCCAGCAGCCACCGGACTAGCACAGATACGCAGTATTTT.

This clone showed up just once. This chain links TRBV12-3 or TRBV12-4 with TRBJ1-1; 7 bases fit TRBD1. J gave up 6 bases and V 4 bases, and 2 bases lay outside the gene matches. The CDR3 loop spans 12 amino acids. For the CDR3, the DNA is TGTGCCAGCAGTTCAGGGGGTGCTGAAGCTTTCTTT. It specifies CASSSGGAEAFF.

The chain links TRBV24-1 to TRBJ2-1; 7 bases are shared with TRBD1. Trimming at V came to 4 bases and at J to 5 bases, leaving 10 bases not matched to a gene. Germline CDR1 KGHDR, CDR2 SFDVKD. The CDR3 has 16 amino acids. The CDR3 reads CATSDSRQGTNNEQFF. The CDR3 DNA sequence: TGTGCCACCAGTGACTCCCGACAGGGAACAAACAATGAGCAGTTCTTC.

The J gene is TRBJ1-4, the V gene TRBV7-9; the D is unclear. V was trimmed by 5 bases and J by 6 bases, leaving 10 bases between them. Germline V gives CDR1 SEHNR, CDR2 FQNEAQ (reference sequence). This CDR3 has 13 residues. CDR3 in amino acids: CASSGGTHEKLFF. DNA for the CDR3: TGTGCCAGCAGCGGTGGAACACATGAAAAACTGTTTTTT.

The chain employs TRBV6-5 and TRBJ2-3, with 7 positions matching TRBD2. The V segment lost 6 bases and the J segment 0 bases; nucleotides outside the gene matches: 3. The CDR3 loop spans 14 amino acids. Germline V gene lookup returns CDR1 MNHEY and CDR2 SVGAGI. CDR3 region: CASSGTISTDTQYF. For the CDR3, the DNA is TGTGCCAGCAGCGGGACTATAAGCACAGATACGCAGTATTTT.

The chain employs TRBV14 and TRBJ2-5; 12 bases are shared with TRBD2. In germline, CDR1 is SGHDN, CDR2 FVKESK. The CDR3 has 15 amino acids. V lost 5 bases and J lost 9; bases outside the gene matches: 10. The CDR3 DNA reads TGTGCCAGCAGCTGGTCGACTAGCGGGAGTGAGGCCCAGTACTTC. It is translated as CASSWSTSGSEAQYF.

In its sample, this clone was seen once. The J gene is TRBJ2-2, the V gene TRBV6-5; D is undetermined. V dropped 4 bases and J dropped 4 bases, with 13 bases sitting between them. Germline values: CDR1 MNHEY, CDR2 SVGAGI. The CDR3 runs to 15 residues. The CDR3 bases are TGTGCCAGCAGTTCCCTTAGAGTACGCACCGGGGAGCTGTTTTTT. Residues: CASSSLRVRTGELFF.

The CDR3 DNA sequence: TGTGCCAGCAGTTACTCGAAAGCTTTCTTT. Translation: CASSYSKAFF. The chain links TRBV6-6 to TRBJ1-1; D is ambiguous. The V gene's germline CDR1 is MNHNY and CDR2 SVGAGI (reference sequence). V lost 0 bases and J lost 9, with 2 bases in between. This CDR3 has 10 amino acids.

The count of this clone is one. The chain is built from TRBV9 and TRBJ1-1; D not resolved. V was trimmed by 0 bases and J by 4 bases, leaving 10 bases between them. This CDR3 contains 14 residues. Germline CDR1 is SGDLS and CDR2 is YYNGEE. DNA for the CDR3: TGTGCCAGCAGCGTAGGTAGAGTAGGCACTGAAGCTTTCTTT. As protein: CASSVGRVGTEAFF.

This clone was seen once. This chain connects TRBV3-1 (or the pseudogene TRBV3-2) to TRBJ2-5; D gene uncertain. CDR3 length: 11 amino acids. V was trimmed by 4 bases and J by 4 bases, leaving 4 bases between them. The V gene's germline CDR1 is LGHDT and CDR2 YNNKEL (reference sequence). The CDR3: CASSRLETQYF. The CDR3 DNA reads TGTGCCAGCAGCCGATTAGAGACCCAGTACTTC.

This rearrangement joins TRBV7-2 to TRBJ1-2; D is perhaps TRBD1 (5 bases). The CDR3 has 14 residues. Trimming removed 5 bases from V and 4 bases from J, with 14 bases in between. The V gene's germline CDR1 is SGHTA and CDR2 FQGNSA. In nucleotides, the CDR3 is TGTGCCAGCAGCCCGAGCCTGGGGGGCTATGGCTACACCTTC. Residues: CASSPSLGGYGYTF.